This T cell receptor beta chain is drawn from a study of CD8 T cells in Susac syndrome. Overall study findings and caveats: The study acknowledged a relatively small number of individuals in its TCR sequencing and HLA analysis.

Reverse transcription of 0.5 to 1 ug RNA used random hexamers. By means of immunoSEQ multiplex PCR, TCR beta CDR3 spanning 54 Vbeta and 13 Jbeta underwent amplification. TCRdb called the immunoSEQ multiplex PCR reads again in MiXCR, with one record for every CDR3 protein. The sample shows 100,000 to 150,000 distinct CDR3 sequences, approximately 93% of them seen only once. The study sequenced TCR beta in blood CD8+ and CD4+ T cells. The multiple sclerosis control group comprised treatment-naive patients with stable or active relapsing-remitting disease. Concerning this clonotype itself: The antigen is not known.

Germline CDR1 and CDR2: LNHDA and SQIVND (reference sequence). J gave up 6 bases and V 3 bases, and 9 bases lay outside the gene matches. The CDR3 consists of 16 residues. Sample: CD8+ T cells from PBMCs. This TCR came from a human donor with multiple sclerosis. The J gene is TRBJ2-1, the V gene TRBV19; 9 bases fit TRBD2. CDR3 in amino acids: CASSIDLAGYGNEQFF. The DNA of the CDR3 is TGTGCCAGTAGTATTGATCTAGCGGGATACGGCAATGAGCAGTTCTTC.